The next 9 T cell receptor beta chains were all read from a single sample in a study of blood T cell repertoires in COVID-19. Profiling relied on immunoSEQ multiplex PCR, and the TCRdb table lists in-frame clones only, not all of them. Among about 270,000 clones listed, 70% to 90% were seen once. Material for sequencing was PBMCs or T cells enriched from blood (not recorded which). The receptors derive from a woman in her 30s with acute COVID-19.

V and J are TRBV6-6 and TRBJ2-7; maybe TRBD2 (6 bases). The germline V and J ends were trimmed by 5 bases and 6 bases, with 32 bases remaining between them. CDR1 is MNHNY, CDR2 SVGAGI, per germline (reference sequence). This CDR3 is built from 19 residues. The CDR3 here is CASSLLSLRLEGVRGEQYF. CDR3 DNA: TGTGCCAGCAGTCTTCTTTCCCTAAGGTTGGAGGGAGTAAGGGGCGAGCAGTACTTC.

The chain employs TRBV7-2 and TRBJ1-1, with 10 nucleotides matching TRBD1. The CDR3 runs to 15 residues. Losses at the gene ends were 4 bases for V and 5 bases for J; bases not matched to a gene: 7. CDR1 is SGHTA, CDR2 FQGNSA, per germline. This CDR3 reads CASSSRTGGRTEAFF. The CDR3 nucleotides read TGTGCCAGCAGCTCCCGGACAGGGGGTCGGACTGAAGCTTTCTTT. Together with reference TRBV7-2 and TRBJ1-1, the CDR3 gives the full variable domain: GAGVSQSPSNKVTEKGKDVELRCDPISGHTALYWYRQSLGQGLEFLIYFQGNSAPDKSGLPSDRFSAERTGGSVSTLTIQRTQQEDSAVYLCASSSRTGGRTEAFFGQGTRLTVV.

This sequence joins TRBV28 and TRBJ2-7, with TRBD2 matching 16 bases. V shed 6 bases and J 6 bases; nucleotides not matched to a gene: 5. Germline V lookup: CDR1 MDHEN, CDR2 SYDVKM. This CDR3 contains 15 residues. CDR3 residues: CASRGLAGGRAEQYF. For the CDR3, the DNA is TGTGCCAGCAGGGGACTAGCGGGAGGGAGGGCCGAGCAGTACTTC. The whole variable domain, filled in from reference TRBV28 and TRBJ2-7, reads DVKVTQSSRYLVKRTGEKVFLECVQDMDHENMFWYRQDPGLGLRLIYFSYDVKMKEKGDIPEGYSVSREKKERFSLILESASTNQTSMYLCASRGLAGGRAEQYFGPGTRLTVT.

This sequence joins TRBV28 and TRBJ1-4; D not certain. The germline CDR1 and CDR2 sequences are MDHEN and SYDVKM. CDR3 length: 14 residues. V lost 5 bases, J lost 10 bases, and 17 bases lay in between. The CDR3 region is CASSPGNPLGKLFF. CDR3 in DNA: TGTGCCAGCAGTCCCGGGAATCCCCTCGGAAAACTGTTTTTT.

The gene calls are TRBV7-2 and TRBJ1-2; 8 bases line up with TRBD1. V was pared by 3 bases and J by 2 bases, with 5 bases of the junction left unmatched. The CDR3 totals 15 residues. In germline, CDR1 is SGHTA, CDR2 FQGNSA. The CDR3 is CASSFPGGYNYGYTF. The DNA for the CDR3 is TGTGCCAGCAGCTTCCCAGGGGGCTACAACTATGGCTACACCTTC.

The chain carries TRBV4-1 and TRBJ2-7; 8 nucleotides match TRBD2. The CDR3 runs 16 residues. Unmatched junction bases numbered 12, after V lost 4 bases and J lost 4 bases. CDR1 is MGHRA and CDR2 is YSYEKL in the germline V gene. The CDR3 is CASSLGLAELVYEQYF. Written as DNA, the CDR3 is TGCGCCAGCAGCCTAGGACTAGCAGAACTTGTTTACGAGCAGTACTTC.

CDR3: CASSPTGGRNEKLFF. The CDR3 nucleotides are TGTGCCAGCAGTCCTACAGGGGGCCGTAATGAAAAACTGTTTTTT. The chain links TRBV28 to TRBJ1-4, with 9 nucleotides matching TRBD1. CDR1 is MDHEN and CDR2 is SYDVKM in the germline V gene. With V trimmed by 5 bases and J by 4 bases, 5 bases remained unmatched. The CDR3 spans 15 residues.

This sequence joins TRBV6-1 and TRBJ1-5, with D tentatively TRBD1 (5 bases). The germline gives CDR1 MNHNS, CDR2 SASEGT. The germline V and J ends were trimmed by 0 bases and 2 bases, with 11 bases remaining between them. This CDR3 comprises 16 residues. CDR3 nucleotides: TGTGCCAGCAGTGAAGCCAGGGCCTGGGGCAATCAGCCCCAGCATTTT. Translating it yields CASSEARAWGNQPQHF.

This chain uses TRBV28 with TRBJ1-5; D possibly corresponds to TRBD1 (5 bases). CDR3 length equals 16 residues. V lost 0 bases and J 2 bases, leaving 11 bases between the germline ends. Germline V gene sequence: CDR1 MDHEN, CDR2 SYDVKM. The CDR3: CASSLWAGLGNQPQHF. CDR3 sequence (DNA): TGTGCCAGCAGTTTATGGGCAGGGCTCGGCAATCAGCCCCAGCATTTT.